A selection of T cell receptor beta chains follows, all from one sample in a study of T cell responses to AZD1222 COVID-19 vaccine. This table comes from immunoSEQ multiplex PCR, and its TCRdb copy is limited to in-frame clones, with some not included. The table includes about 94,000 clones, roughly 90% detected once. The sample here was peripheral blood, taken on day 0 of AZD1222 vaccination. The receptors originated from an adult in good health. CDR3s leave out the opening cysteine and the closing phenylalanine or tryptophan.

j_call	v_call	cdr3_aa
TRBJ2-1	TRBV7-3	ASSLTLINEQF
TRBJ2-1	TRBV7-9	ASSWGPWDEQF
TRBJ1-3	TRBV5-4	ASSGAGTGTSGNTIY
TRBJ2-7	TRBV6-1	ASSEAYEQY
TRBJ2-7	TRBV27	ASRRQGGPSYEQY
TRBJ1-1	TRBV7-9	ASSRPERSEAF
TRBJ1-1	TRBV12-5	ASGLRLGSRRNTEAF
TRBJ1-5	TRBV19	ASTQRGGGQPQH
TRBJ1-1	TRBV2	ASSATEAF
TRBJ2-2	TRBV9	ASSPPSPGELF
TRBJ2-7	TRBV18	ASSPDGFSPKY
TRBJ1-3	TRBV7-9	ASSIPTGAGNTIY
TRBJ2-2	TRBV6-6	ASSALTAGTGELF
TRBJ2-3	TRBV7-8	ASSHRASSPDTQY
TRBJ1-1	TRBV5-1	ASSFQGVNTEAF
TRBJ1-3	TRBV15	ATSRDIGGSGNTIY
TRBJ1-1	TRBV29-1	SVSGGNTEAF
TRBJ2-3	TRBV6-5	ASTSGGPPNTQY
TRBJ1-1	TRBV18	ASSVVGREAF
TRBJ2-2	TRBV19	ASSWASGGPNTGELF
TRBJ2-1	TRBV7-9	ASSPQDDEQF
TRBJ2-5	TRBV2	ASSEGVPQETQY
TRBJ1-1	TRBV28	ASSPPPNQGSAEAF
TRBJ1-6	TRBV2	ASSDPQKSLH
TRBJ1-4	TRBV7-9	ASSQSGATNEKLF
TRBJ1-1	TRBV19	ASSIRGANTEAF
TRBJ2-7	TRBV6-7	ASSYGTGGMSYEQY
TRBJ2-1	TRBV24-1	ATSSNGGRNEQF
TRBJ2-7	TRBV29-1	SVESSGGAFYEQY
TRBJ1-5	TRBV23-1	ASSQLHRVGNQPQH
TRBJ1-2	TRBV18	ASSPLVIAGGNYGYT
TRBJ1-2	TRBV11-2	ASSLNRVSNYGYT
TRBJ1-3	TRBV2	ASSETGSYGNTIY
TRBJ1-2	TRBV27	ASSLAGDDYGYT
TRBJ1-5	TRBV19	ASRTQGSNQPQH
TRBJ2-1	TRBV9	ASSVGTSGGFDEQF
TRBJ2-6	TRBV27	ASSPPGQRHSGANVLT
TRBJ2-3	TRBV30	AWRGTGTDTQY
TRBJ2-7	TRBV5-1	ASSSNSPYEQY
TRBJ2-2	TRBV9	ASSVGHQYTGELF
TRBJ1-4	TRBV5-4	ASSLEGALTNEKLF
TRBJ1-1	TRBV28	ASSLPGQGSTEAF
TRBJ1-1	TRBV9	ASSVAPGSTEAF
TRBJ1-1	TRBV19	ASTRQGGNTEAF
TRBJ2-7	TRBV5-4	ASSLMGGVSYEQY